This T cell receptor (beta chain) appears in the sequencing data of a study of long-term antiretroviral therapy in people with HIV. The CDR3 spans 13 residues. V lost 3 bases, J lost 2 bases, and 3 bases stayed unmatched. Germline loops: CDR1 GTSNPN, CDR2 SVGIG (reference sequence). Runs used v3.0 of the immunoSEQ assay and were done at survey level. Sequenced by immunoSEQ multiplex PCR; TCRdb stores in-frame clones only, minus some. The table lists around 25,000 clones, roughly 87% of them singletons. This TCR was recovered from a woman in her thirties with HIV. The rearrangement links TRBV30 to TRBJ1-2; 7 bases fit TRBD1. This material consisted of unsorted PBMCs, taken 1.1 years before starting antiretroviral therapy. Here the CDR3 reads CAWSQTGNYGYTF. In nucleotides, the CDR3 is TGTGCCTGGAGCCAGACAGGGAACTATGGCTACACCTTC.